A selection of T cell receptor beta chains follows, all from one sample in a study of brain T cells in children with intractable seizures. Profiled with immunoSEQ multiplex PCR; TCRdb holds only in-frame clones, not every one. The repertoire holds approximately 41,000 clones, with about nine tenths as singletons. The sample consisted of peripheral blood, taken at surgery. The receptors were gathered from a girl aged 2 to 10 with tuberous sclerosis and intractable seizures. The CDR3 runs from the conserved cysteine through the conserved F or W. The D gene is left open where the match is weak. Part of the rows lack a size; the others show once, few, many or a class for expanded clones.

TGTGCCAGCAGTTTGCGACAGGGGTACGAGCAGTACTTC CASSLRQGYEQYF TRBJ2-7 TRBD1 TRBV28 few
TGTGCCAGCAGCCTAAAAACCCGGGCCCATGGCTACACCTTC CASSLKTRAHGYTF TRBJ1-2 . TRBV3-1/TRBV3-2 .
TGTGCCAGCTCGCAGGGGAATAGCAATCAGCCCCAGCATTTT CASSQGNSNQPQHF TRBJ1-5 . TRBV6-5 .
TGTGCCAGCAGCGTAGAACAGCATTTCACAGATACGCAGTATTTT CASSVEQHFTDTQYF TRBJ2-3 . TRBV9 .
TGCAGCGTCGCCCGGGGCAGGGAGAAGTCCGGGGCCAACGTCCTGACTTTC CSVARGREKSGANVLTF TRBJ2-6 . TRBV29-1 .
TGTGCCAGCAGTGAAGCTAATCGACAGCTCAATCAGCCCCAGCATTTT CASSEANRQLNQPQHF TRBJ1-5 . TRBV6-1 .
TGTGCCAGCAGCGGACGTGCAGGGCCTAATGAAAAACTGTTTTTT CASSGRAGPNEKLFF TRBJ1-4 . TRBV7-2 .
TGTGCCAGCAGTAGACAGGGGAAAAACGAAAAACTGTTTTTT CASSRQGKNEKLFF TRBJ1-4 TRBD1 TRBV6-6 .
TGTGCCAGCTCACCCTACTATACGGGACAGGGAATGAACACTGAAGCTTTCTTT CASSPYYTGQGMNTEAFF TRBJ1-1 TRBD1 TRBV18 .
TGTGCCAGCAGTGAAGGCAGGGCAGGAAACACCATATATTTT CASSEGRAGNTIYF TRBJ1-3 . TRBV2 .
TGTGCCAGCAGCTTGGTATGGACTAGCGGGGCATTCACAGATACGCAGTATTTT CASSLVWTSGAFTDTQYF TRBJ2-3 TRBD2 TRBV5-4 .
TGCAGCGTGTCGGGACAGGGCTATGGCTACACCTTC CSVSGQGYGYTF TRBJ1-2 TRBD1 TRBV29-1 few
TGTGCCAGCAGCCCTCGGGGAGGGGTAGCAGATACGCAGTATTTT CASSPRGGVADTQYF TRBJ2-3 TRBD2 TRBV7-3 .
TGTGCCATCACCACAGACACAGGGGGTGAACAGTACTTC CAITTDTGGEQYF TRBJ2-7 TRBD1 TRBV10-3 .
TGTGCCAGCAGCGCATACAGGGGGAATACAAGAGAGACCCAGTACTTC CASSAYRGNTRETQYF TRBJ2-5 TRBD1 TRBV9 once
TGTGCCAGCAGCCAGCGGGGGGGCAGGGAGACCCAGTACTTC CASSQRGGRETQYF TRBJ2-5 TRBD2 TRBV2 .
TGTGCCAGCAGCGTAGCTCGAGACAGGGGTTTCGCGTTCGATGAGCAGTTCTTC CASSVARDRGFAFDEQFF TRBJ2-1 TRBD1 TRBV9 once
TGCGCCAGCAGCCGAACCCCAGCAGCTAGGAACATTCAGTACTTC CASSRTPAARNIQYF TRBJ2-4 . TRBV4-1 .
TGTGCCAGCAGCTTATTTCAAGGAGGACAGCAAGCTTTCTTT CASSLFQGGQQAFF TRBJ1-1 . TRBV5-6 .
TGTGCCAGCAGTGAAGACACAGCTACCATGAACACTGAAGCTTTCTTT CASSEDTATMNTEAFF TRBJ1-1 . TRBV2 .
TGTGCCAGCAGACAAAAAGCAATACCGGGACAGGGATCGATCAATCAGCCCCAGCATTTT CASRQKAIPGQGSINQPQHF TRBJ1-5 TRBD1 TRBV27 .
TGTGCCAGCAGTTCAACGGGGAACACTGAAGCTTTCTTT CASSSTGNTEAFF TRBJ1-1 . TRBV6-5 .
TGTGCCAGTAGTATAGGGGGCAGAACTAATGAAAAACTGTTTTTT CASSIGGRTNEKLFF TRBJ1-4 . TRBV19 .
TGTGCCAGCAGCCAAGGGGCAGGGGAGTGGGAAAAACTGTTTTTT CASSQGAGEWEKLFF TRBJ1-4 . TRBV3-1/TRBV3-2 .
TGTGCCAGCAGCTTGGGGGGTGGCTATAATTCACCCCTCCACTTT CASSLGGGYNSPLHF TRBJ1-6 . TRBV5-6 .
TGTGCCAGCAGCCCCCCCAGTGCAACTAATGAAAAACTGTTTTTT CASSPPSATNEKLFF TRBJ1-4 . TRBV2 .
TGTGCCAGTAGTATAGATTCTACTAGCGGGGGGAGCACAGATACGCAGTATTTT CASSIDSTSGGSTDTQYF TRBJ2-3 TRBD2 TRBV19 .
TGTGCCAGCAGTTTATCGGACAGCTCCTACGAGCAGTACTTC CASSLSDSSYEQYF TRBJ2-7 . TRBV27 .
TGTGCCAGCAGCTTAGTGATGGGACACGGCTACACTGAAGCTTTCTTT CASSLVMGHGYTEAFF TRBJ1-1 . TRBV7-6 .
TGTGCCAGCAATGGACAGGTCGTAGAGACCCAGTACTTC CASNGQVVETQYF TRBJ2-5 TRBD1 TRBV6-5 .
TGTGCCAGCAGTTACTCATCGGGGAATCAGCCCCAGCATTTT CASSYSSGNQPQHF TRBJ1-5 . TRBV6-5 .
TGTGCCAGCAGGCTTTCAGGGACAGAGACCCAGTACTTC CASRLSGTETQYF TRBJ2-5 . TRBV12-3/TRBV12-4 once
TGTGCCAGCAAAGCTGGCAGTCTAGTCCCTAGCACAGATACGCAGTATTTT CASKAGSLVPSTDTQYF TRBJ2-3 . TRBV2 .
TGTGCCAGCAGCTTAGTACCCGGGAAGGTCGGGGAGCTGTTTTTT CASSLVPGKVGELFF TRBJ2-2 . TRBV7-6 .